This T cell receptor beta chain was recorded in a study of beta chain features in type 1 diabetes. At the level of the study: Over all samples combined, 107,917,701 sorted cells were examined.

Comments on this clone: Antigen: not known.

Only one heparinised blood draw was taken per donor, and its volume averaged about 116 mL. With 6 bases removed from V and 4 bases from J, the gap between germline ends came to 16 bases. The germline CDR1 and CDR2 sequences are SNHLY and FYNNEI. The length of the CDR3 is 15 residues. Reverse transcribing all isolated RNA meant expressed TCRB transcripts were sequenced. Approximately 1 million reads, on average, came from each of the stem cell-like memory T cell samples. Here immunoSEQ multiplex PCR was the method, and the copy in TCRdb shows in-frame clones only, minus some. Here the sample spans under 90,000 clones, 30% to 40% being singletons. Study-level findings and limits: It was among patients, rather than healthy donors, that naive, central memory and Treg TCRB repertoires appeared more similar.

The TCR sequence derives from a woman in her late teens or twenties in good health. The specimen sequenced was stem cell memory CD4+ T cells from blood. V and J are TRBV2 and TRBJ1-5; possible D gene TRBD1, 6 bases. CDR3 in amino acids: CASRGDKAGNQPQHF. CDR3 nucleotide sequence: TGTGCCAGCAGGGGGGACAAAGCTGGGAATCAGCCCCAGCATTTT.